Listed below are T cell receptor beta chains from one sample, sequenced in a study of blood T cell repertoires in COVID-19. Using immunoSEQ multiplex PCR, the repertoire was profiled, and TCRdb retains in-frame clones only, with some absent. The table shows roughly 140,000 clones, with 65% to 90% occurring only once. The sequenced material came from peripheral blood. The origin of the receptors is a man aged 55 to 70 with active or convalescent COVID-19. Each CDR3 is given with its conserved first and last residue. The D gene is left open where the match is weak. Some rows mark clone size as missing; the rest say once, few, many or name a class of expanded clone.

TRBJ1-2	-	-	TRBV24-1	CATSDSGNYGYTF	TGTGCCACCAGTGATAGCGGGAACTATGGCTACACCTTC
TRBJ2-5	-	-	TRBV4-3	CASSQALAETQYF	TGCGCCAGCAGCCAAGCCCTAGCGGAGACCCAGTACTTC
TRBJ1-1	-	-	TRBV15	CATSRDLSHTEAFF	TGTGCCACCAGCAGAGATCTGTCCCACACTGAAGCTTTCTTT
TRBJ2-3	-	TRBD2	TRBV19	CASGLGRGITDTQYF	TGTGCCAGTGGTCTAGGGCGGGGGATCACAGATACGCAGTATTTT
TRBJ1-1	-	TRBD1	TRBV5-1	CASKSPGQMNTEAFF	TGCGCCAGTAAGAGTCCGGGACAGATGAACACTGAAGCTTTCTTT
TRBJ2-7	-	TRBD1	TRBV4-3	CASSQIPGQTYEQYF	TGCGCCAGCAGCCAAATACCGGGACAGACATACGAGCAGTACTTC
TRBJ2-5	-	-	TRBV28	CASSAGSLETQYF	TGTGCCAGCAGTGCGGGATCGCTGGAGACCCAGTACTTC
TRBJ2-5	once	TRBD1	TRBV5-1	CASSFAQGGETQYF	TGCGCCAGCAGCTTTGCACAGGGGGGAGAGACCCAGTACTTC
TRBJ1-5	-	-	TRBV27	CAGSLIRGYNQPQHF	TGTGCCGGCAGTTTAATCAGGGGATACAATCAGCCCCAGCATTTT
TRBJ1-5	-	-	TRBV7-2	CASSQAGDGVGQPQHF	TGTGCCAGCAGCCAAGCGGGAGACGGGGTTGGTCAGCCCCAGCATTTT
TRBJ2-1	-	-	TRBV27	CASSYQGSPYNEQFF	TGTGCCAGCAGTTACCAGGGGTCCCCCTACAATGAGCAGTTCTTC
TRBJ1-2	-	TRBD1	TRBV30	CAWSVQGAQGGYTF	TGTGCCTGGAGTGTCCAGGGGGCGCAGGGTGGCTACACCTTC
TRBJ1-1	once	-	TRBV6-2/TRBV6-3	CASSYFGSLRSQMNTEAFF	TGTGCCAGCAGTTACTTCGGGAGCTTGCGAAGCCAGATGAACACTGAAGCTTTCTTT
TRBJ1-1	-	-	TRBV30	CAWGWGVTNTEAFF	TGTGCCTGGGGGTGGGGGGTTACTAACACTGAAGCTTTCTTT
TRBJ1-2	-	-	TRBV4-1	CASSQAHQGTYGYTF	TGCGCCAGCAGCCAGGCACATCAGGGGACCTATGGCTACACCTTC
TRBJ2-7	-	-	TRBV10-3	CAISEPRGEQYF	TGTGCCATCAGTGAGCCCAGGGGCGAGCAGTACTTC
TRBJ1-2	few	TRBD1	TRBV5-1	CASSLITGDGYTF	TGCGCCAGCAGCTTGATAACAGGGGATGGCTACACCTTC
TRBJ1-1	-	-	TRBV5-1	CASRPGAYTEAFF	TGCGCCAGCAGGCCCGGAGCCTACACTGAAGCTTTCTTT
TRBJ2-5	-	TRBD2	TRBV4-1	CASRGVGETQYF	TGCGCCAGCCGGGGGGTAGGTGAGACCCAGTACTTC
TRBJ1-3	-	TRBD1	TRBV18	CASSQPGQVLQLIYF	TGTGCCAGCTCACAGCCGGGACAGGTTTTACAGCTCATATATTTT
TRBJ1-4	once	-	TRBV28	CASSLSGGGALSEKLFF	TGTGCCAGCAGTTTATCCGGAGGGGGGGCTTTATCGGAAAAACTGTTTTTT
TRBJ2-5	-	-	TRBV10-1	CASSDTGSRETQYF	TGCGCCAGCAGTGACACAGGGTCTCGGGAGACCCAGTACTTC
TRBJ2-6	few	-	TRBV19	CASSMDRPNVLTF	TGTGCCAGTAGTATGGACAGACCCAACGTCCTGACTTTC
TRBJ1-5	few	-	TRBV7-2	CASSGSRDQPQHF	TGTGCCAGCAGCGGATCTCGGGATCAGCCCCAGCATTTT
TRBJ1-4	-	-	TRBV4-3	CASSRRAGATNEKLFF	TGCGCCAGCAGCCGTAGGGCAGGGGCAACTAATGAAAAACTGTTTTTT
TRBJ1-2	-	TRBD1	TRBV6-2/TRBV6-3	CASSYRNDRADYGYTF	TGTGCCAGCAGTTACCGGAACGACAGGGCCGACTATGGCTACACCTTC
TRBJ2-5	-	TRBD2	TRBV30	CAWRPSGSVGETQYF	TGTGCCTGGAGGCCCAGCGGGAGCGTTGGAGAGACCCAGTACTTC
TRBJ1-1	-	TRBD1	TRBV18	CASSVTGVEAFF	TGTGCCAGCTCAGTCACAGGGGTTGAAGCTTTCTTT
TRBJ1-2	few	-	TRBV10-3	CAIQTDDNYGYTF	TGTGCCATCCAGACAGATGACAACTATGGCTACACCTTC
TRBJ2-5	-	TRBD2	TRBV5-1	CASSPGTSGGETQYF	TGCGCCAGCAGCCCAGGGACTAGCGGGGGAGAGACCCAGTACTTC
TRBJ2-3	-	-	TRBV7-8	CASSFWGDTDTQYF	TGTGCCAGCAGCTTCTGGGGGGACACAGATACGCAGTATTTT
TRBJ2-2	-	-	TRBV5-4	CASSPRGRGTGELFF	TGTGCCAGCAGCCCGCGGGGCAGGGGGACCGGGGAGCTGTTTTTT
TRBJ2-2	-	-	TRBV28	CASSLGAQVDTGELFF	TGTGCCAGCAGTTTAGGGGCACAGGTGGACACCGGGGAGCTGTTTTTT
TRBJ1-1	once	-	TRBV12-3/TRBV12-4	CASSFNMNTEAFF	TGTGCCAGCAGTTTTAACATGAACACTGAAGCTTTCTTT
TRBJ2-1	-	-	TRBV21-1	CASGSPESGTLYNEQFF	TGTGCCAGCGGGAGCCCTGAAAGCGGGACCTTATACAATGAGCAGTTCTTC
TRBJ2-1	-	TRBD2	TRBV7-2	CASSLGLAGNEQFF	TGTGCCAGCAGCTTAGGTCTAGCGGGCAATGAGCAGTTCTTC
TRBJ2-5	-	-	TRBV19	CASSIVQRQETQYF	TGTGCCAGTAGTATAGTACAGAGACAAGAGACCCAGTACTTC
TRBJ2-1	-	-	TRBV19	CASRIQGQSYNEQFF	TGTGCCAGTAGAATACAGGGTCAATCCTACAATGAGCAGTTCTTC
TRBJ1-5	-	-	TRBV7-9	CASSRGGLNQPQHF	TGTGCCAGCAGCCGTGGGGGGTTGAATCAGCCCCAGCATTTT
TRBJ1-1	-	-	TRBV6-5	CASRTSARGNTEAFF	TGTGCCAGCAGGACTTCAGCCAGGGGAAACACTGAAGCTTTCTTT
TRBJ2-5	-	TRBD1	TRBV7-8	CASSRGQAETQYF	TGTGCCAGCAGCAGGGGACAGGCAGAGACCCAGTACTTC
TRBJ2-3	-	-	TRBV5-1	CASSPEEKAQYF	TGCGCCAGCAGCCCAGAGGAGAAAGCGCAGTATTTT
TRBJ1-1	-	TRBD1	TRBV5-1	CASSSWTGINTEAFF	TGCGCCAGCAGCTCCTGGACAGGCATTAACACTGAAGCTTTCTTT
TRBJ1-3	-	TRBD1	TRBV15	CATSRESSGTAGNTIYF	TGTGCCACCAGCAGAGAGTCTTCCGGGACAGCAGGAAACACCATATATTTT
TRBJ2-7	-	TRBD2	TRBV7-9	CASSLGGINEQYF	TGTGCCAGCAGCTTGGGGGGGATAAACGAGCAGTACTTC
TRBJ2-6	-	-	TRBV18	CASSPGTGSGANVLTF	TGTGCCAGCTCACCTGGTACAGGGTCTGGGGCCAACGTCCTGACTTTC
TRBJ1-3	-	-	TRBV4-3	CASSQDVRSSGNTIYF	TGCGCCAGCAGCCAAGACGTTCGGAGCTCTGGAAACACCATATATTTT
TRBJ1-3	-	-	TRBV6-5	CASSADRFSGNTIYF	TGTGCCAGCAGCGCAGACAGATTCTCTGGAAACACCATATATTTT
TRBJ1-4	-	-	TRBV11-3	CASSLRSRGEANEKLFF	TGTGCCAGCAGCTTACGGAGCAGGGGCGAAGCTAATGAAAAACTGTTTTTT
TRBJ2-3	-	-	TRBV7-2	CASSSTIRGRADTQYF	TGTGCCAGCAGCTCCACGATCAGGGGAAGAGCAGATACGCAGTATTTT
TRBJ2-1	-	-	TRBV11-2	CASSPITGSTYNEQFF	TGTGCCAGCAGCCCGATTACAGGGTCAACCTACAATGAGCAGTTCTTC
TRBJ1-5	-	-	TRBV4-1	CASSQGRGGQSQPQHF	TGCGCCAGCAGCCAAGGTCGGGGGGGGCAGAGTCAGCCCCAGCATTTT
TRBJ2-1	-	-	TRBV12-5	CASGLGTGIGSNEQFF	TGTGCTAGTGGTTTGGGAACTGGAATAGGGAGCAATGAGCAGTTCTTC
TRBJ1-1	-	-	TRBV2	CASSVRTNTEAFF	TGTGCCAGCAGTGTCCGGACAAACACTGAAGCTTTCTTT
TRBJ1-4	-	-	TRBV4-1	CASSQTGGGATNEKLFF	TGCGCCAGCAGCCAAACTGGGGGCGGCGCAACTAATGAAAAACTGTTTTTT